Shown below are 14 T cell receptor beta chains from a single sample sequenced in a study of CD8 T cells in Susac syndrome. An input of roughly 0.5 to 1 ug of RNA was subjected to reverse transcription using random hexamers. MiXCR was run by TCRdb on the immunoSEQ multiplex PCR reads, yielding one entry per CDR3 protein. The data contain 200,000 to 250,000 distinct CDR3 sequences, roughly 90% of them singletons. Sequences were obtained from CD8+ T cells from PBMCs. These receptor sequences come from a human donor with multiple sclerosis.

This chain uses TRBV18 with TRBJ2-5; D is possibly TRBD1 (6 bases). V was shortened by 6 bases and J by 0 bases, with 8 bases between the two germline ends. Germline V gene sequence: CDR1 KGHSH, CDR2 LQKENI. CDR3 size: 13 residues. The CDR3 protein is CASSGAYQETQYF. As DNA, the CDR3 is TGTGCCAGCTCGGGGGCATACCAAGAGACCCAGTACTTC.

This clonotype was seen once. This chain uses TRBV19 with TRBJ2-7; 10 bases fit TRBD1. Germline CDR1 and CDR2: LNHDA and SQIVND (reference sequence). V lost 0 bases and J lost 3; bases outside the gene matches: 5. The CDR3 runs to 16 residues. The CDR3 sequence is CASSIDLGQGFYEQYF. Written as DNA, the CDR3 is TGTGCCAGTAGTATAGATTTGGGACAGGGGTTCTACGAGCAGTACTTC.

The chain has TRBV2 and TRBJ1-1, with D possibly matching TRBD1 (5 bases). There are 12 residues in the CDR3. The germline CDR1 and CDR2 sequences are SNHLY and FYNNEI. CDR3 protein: CALLGPRTEAFF. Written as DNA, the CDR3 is TGTGCGTTACTGGGGCCGAGGACTGAAGCTTTCTTT.

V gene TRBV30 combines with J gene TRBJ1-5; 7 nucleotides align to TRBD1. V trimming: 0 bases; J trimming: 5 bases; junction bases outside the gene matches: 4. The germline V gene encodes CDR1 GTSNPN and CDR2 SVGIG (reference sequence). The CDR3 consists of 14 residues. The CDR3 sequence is CAWSVGGPHQPQHF. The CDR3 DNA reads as TGTGCCTGGAGTGTAGGGGGCCCACATCAGCCCCAGCATTTT.

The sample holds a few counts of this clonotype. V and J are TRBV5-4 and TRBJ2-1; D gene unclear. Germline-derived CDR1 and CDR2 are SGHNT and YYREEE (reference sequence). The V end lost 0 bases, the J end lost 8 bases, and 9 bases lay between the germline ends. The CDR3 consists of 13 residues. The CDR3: CASSLGLVDEQFF. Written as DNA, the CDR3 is TGTGCCAGCAGCTTGGGGCTAGTCGATGAGCAGTTCTTC.

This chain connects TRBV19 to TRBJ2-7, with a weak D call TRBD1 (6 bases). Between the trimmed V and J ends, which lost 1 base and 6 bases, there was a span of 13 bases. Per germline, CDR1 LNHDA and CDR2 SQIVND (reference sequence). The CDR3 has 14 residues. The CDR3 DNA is TGTGCCAGTAGTATAGTCCCCGGACAGCTCGAGCAGTACTTC. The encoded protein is CASSIVPGQLEQYF.

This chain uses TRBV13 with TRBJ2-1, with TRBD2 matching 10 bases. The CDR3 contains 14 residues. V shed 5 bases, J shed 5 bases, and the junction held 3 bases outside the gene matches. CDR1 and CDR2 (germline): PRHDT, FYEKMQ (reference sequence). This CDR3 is CASSPGLANNEQFF. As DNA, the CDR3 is TGTGCCAGCAGCCCGGGACTAGCGAACAATGAGCAGTTCTTC.

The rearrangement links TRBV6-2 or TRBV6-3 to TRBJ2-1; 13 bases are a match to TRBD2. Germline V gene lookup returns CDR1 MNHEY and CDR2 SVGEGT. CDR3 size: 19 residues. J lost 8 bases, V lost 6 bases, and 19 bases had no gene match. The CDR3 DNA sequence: TGTGCCAGCAGCTCAACTAGCGGGAGGGCCAATCCCCACAGCCATGAGCAGTTCTTC. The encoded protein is CASSSTSGRANPHSHEQFF.

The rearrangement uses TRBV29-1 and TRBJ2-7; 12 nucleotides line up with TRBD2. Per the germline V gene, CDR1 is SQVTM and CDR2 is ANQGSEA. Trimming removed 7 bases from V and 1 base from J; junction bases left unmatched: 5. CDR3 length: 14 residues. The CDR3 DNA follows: TGCAGCGCCTCGGGACTAGCGGGTTCCTACGAGCAGTACTTC. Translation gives CSASGLAGSYEQYF.

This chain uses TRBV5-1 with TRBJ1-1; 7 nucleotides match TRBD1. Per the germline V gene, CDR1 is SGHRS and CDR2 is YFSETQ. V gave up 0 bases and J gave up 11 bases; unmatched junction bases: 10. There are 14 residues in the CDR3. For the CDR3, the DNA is TGCGCCAGCAGCTTGGGACAGGGTCTCGATTCGGCTTTCTTT. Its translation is CASSLGQGLDSAFF.

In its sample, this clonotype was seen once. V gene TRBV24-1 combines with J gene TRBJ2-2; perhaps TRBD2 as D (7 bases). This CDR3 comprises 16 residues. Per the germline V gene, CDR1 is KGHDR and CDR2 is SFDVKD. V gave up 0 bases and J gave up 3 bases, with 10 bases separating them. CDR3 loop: CATSDLGGADTGELFF. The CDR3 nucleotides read TGTGCCACCAGTGATTTGGGGGGGGCAGACACCGGGGAGCTGTTTTTT.

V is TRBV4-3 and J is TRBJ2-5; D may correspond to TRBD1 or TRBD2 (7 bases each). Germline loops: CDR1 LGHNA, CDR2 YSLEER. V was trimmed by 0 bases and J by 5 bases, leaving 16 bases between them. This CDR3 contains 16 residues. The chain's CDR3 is CASSQEYGRGGETQYF. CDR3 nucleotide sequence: TGCGCCAGCAGCCAAGAATACGGCAGGGGGGGGGAGACCCAGTACTTC.

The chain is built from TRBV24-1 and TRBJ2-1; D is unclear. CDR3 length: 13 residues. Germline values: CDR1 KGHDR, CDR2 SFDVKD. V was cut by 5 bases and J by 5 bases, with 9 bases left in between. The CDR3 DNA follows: TGTGCCACCAGTGTATCACTCAACAATGAGCAGTTCTTC. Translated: CATSVSLNNEQFF.

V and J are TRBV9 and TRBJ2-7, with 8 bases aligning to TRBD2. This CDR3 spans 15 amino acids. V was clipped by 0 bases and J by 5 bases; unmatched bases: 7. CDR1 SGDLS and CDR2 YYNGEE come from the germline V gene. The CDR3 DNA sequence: TGTGCCAGCAGCGTAGGAAAGCGGGAGTACGACGAGCAGTACTTC. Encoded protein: CASSVGKREYDEQYF.